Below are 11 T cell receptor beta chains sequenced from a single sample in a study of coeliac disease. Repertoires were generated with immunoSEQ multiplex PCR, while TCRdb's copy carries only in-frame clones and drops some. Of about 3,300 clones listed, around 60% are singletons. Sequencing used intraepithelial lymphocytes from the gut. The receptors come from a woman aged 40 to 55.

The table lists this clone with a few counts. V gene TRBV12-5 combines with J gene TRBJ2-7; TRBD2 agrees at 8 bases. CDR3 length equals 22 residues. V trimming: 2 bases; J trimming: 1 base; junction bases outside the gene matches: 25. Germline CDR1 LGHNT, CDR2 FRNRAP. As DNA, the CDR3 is TGTGCTAGTGGTTTGACCCCTGACTGGGGGGCAAAAGGGGCGGGAGGATCCTACGAGCAGTACTTC. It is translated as CASGLTPDWGAKGAGGSYEQYF.

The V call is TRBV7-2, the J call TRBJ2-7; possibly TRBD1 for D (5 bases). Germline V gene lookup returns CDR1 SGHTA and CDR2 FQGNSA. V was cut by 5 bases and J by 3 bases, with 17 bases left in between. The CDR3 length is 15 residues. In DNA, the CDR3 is TGTGCCAGCAGCCTCTGGACAACCGGAGTCTACGAGCAGTACTTC. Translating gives CASSLWTTGVYEQYF.

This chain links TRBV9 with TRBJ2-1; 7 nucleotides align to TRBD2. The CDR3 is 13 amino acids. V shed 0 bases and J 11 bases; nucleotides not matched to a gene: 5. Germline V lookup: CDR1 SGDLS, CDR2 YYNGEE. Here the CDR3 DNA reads TGTGCCAGCAGCGTAGATGTGACTAGCAAGCAGTTCTTC. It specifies CASSVDVTSKQFF.

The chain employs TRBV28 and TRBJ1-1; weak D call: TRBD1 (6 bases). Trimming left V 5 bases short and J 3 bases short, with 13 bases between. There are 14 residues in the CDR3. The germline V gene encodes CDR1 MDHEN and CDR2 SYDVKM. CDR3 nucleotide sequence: TGTGCCAGCAGTCCTACAGGGCGGTACACTGAAGCTTTCTTT. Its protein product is CASSPTGRYTEAFF.

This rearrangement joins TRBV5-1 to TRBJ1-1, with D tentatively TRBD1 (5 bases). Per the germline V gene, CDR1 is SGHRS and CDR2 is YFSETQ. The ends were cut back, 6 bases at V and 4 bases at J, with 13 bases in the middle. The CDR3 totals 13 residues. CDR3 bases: TGCGCCAGCACCTTCTCCGGGGGCACTGAAGCTTTCTTT. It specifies CASTFSGGTEAFF.

Here the CDR3 reads CASSVEGGGDTGELFF. CDR3 sequence (DNA): TGTGCCAGCAGCGTAGAAGGTGGGGGGGACACCGGGGAGCTGTTTTTT. The V call is TRBV9, the J call TRBJ2-2, with 7 nucleotides matching TRBD2. This CDR3 has 16 amino acids. Germline V lookup: CDR1 SGDLS, CDR2 YYNGEE. Germline trimming cut 0 bases from V and 3 bases from J; bases unmatched to any gene: 5.

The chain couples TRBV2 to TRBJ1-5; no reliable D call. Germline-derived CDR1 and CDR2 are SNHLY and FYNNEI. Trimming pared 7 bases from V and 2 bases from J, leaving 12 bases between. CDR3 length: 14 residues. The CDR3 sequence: CASNLRQGNQPQHF. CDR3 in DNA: TGTGCCAGCAATTTGCGACAAGGCAATCAGCCCCAGCATTTT.

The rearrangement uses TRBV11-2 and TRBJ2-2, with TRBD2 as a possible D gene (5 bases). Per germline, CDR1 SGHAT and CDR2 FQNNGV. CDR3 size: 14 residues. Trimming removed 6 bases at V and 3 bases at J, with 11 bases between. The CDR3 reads CASRRQEDTGELFF. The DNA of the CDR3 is TGTGCCAGCAGACGTCAGGAGGACACCGGGGAGCTGTTTTTT.

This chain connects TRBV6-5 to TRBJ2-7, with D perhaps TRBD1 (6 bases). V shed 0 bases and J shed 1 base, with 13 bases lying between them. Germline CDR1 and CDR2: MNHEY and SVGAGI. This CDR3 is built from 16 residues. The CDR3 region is CASSYSTAGVSYEQYF. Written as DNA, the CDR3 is TGTGCCAGCAGTTACTCGACGGCAGGGGTATCCTACGAGCAGTACTTC.

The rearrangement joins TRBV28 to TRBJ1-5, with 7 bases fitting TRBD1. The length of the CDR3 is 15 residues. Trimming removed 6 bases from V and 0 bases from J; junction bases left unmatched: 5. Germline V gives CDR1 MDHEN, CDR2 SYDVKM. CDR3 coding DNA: TGTGCCAGCAGCCTCACAGGGGCTAGCAATCAGCCCCAGCATTTT. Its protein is CASSLTGASNQPQHF.

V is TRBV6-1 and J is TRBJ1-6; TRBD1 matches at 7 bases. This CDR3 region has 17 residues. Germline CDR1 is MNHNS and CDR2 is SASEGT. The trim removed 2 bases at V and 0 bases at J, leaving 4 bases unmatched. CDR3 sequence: CASSERQGSSYNSPLHF. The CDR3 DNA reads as TGTGCCAGCAGTGAAAGACAGGGTAGCTCCTATAATTCACCCCTCCACTTT.